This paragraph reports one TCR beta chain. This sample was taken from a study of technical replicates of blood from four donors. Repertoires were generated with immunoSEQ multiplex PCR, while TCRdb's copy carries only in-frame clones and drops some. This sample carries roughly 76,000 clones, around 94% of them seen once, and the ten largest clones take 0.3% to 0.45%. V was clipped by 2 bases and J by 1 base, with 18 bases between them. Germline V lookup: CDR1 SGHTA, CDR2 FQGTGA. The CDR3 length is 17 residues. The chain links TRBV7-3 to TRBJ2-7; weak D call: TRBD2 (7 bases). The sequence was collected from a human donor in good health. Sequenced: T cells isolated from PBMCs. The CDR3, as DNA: TGTGCCAGCAGCTTAGGGGGGGGCGGGAGTTTTTCCTACGAGCAGTACTTC. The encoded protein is CASSLGGGGSFSYEQYF.